This entry lists 32 T cell receptor beta chains sequenced from one sample in a study of Graves' ophthalmopathy and Graves' hyperthyroidism. As the template, RNA transcripts were used to amplify TCR beta CDR3 regions. Following a first-round RT-PCR that used HTBI primers, a second-round multiplex PCR was carried out. TCRdb re-analysed the multiplex PCR reads in MiXCR, keeping a single row per CDR3 protein. The table has approximately 700,000 distinct CDR3 sequences, roughly 40% seen once. Specimen: peripheral blood. These receptors were taken from an adult man with Graves' ophthalmopathy.

This clonotype was detected ten times or more. This chain connects TRBV29-1 to TRBJ2-2; D ambiguous. Germline V gene lookup returns CDR1 SQVTM and CDR2 ANQGSEA. With 3 bases removed from V and 5 bases from J, the gap between germline ends came to 13 bases. This CDR3 is 14 amino acids long. The CDR3 bases are TGCAGCGTTGATCAGTCAGGCCTTACCGGGGAGCTGTTTTTT. Protein product: CSVDQSGLTGELFF.

The sample holds many counts of this clonotype. The chain recombines TRBV9 with TRBJ2-7; the D gene is possibly TRBD1 (5 bases). The CDR3 spans 15 residues. Trimming shortened V by 0 bases and J by 0 bases, and 10 bases separated the two germline ends. Germline loops: CDR1 SGDLS, CDR2 YYNGEE. This CDR3 reads CASSVGGGYSYEQYF. CDR3 nucleotide sequence: TGTGCCAGCAGCGTAGGGGGCGGTTACTCCTACGAGCAGTACTTC.

This clonotype was seen repeatedly, ten times or more. The chain carries TRBV19 and TRBJ2-6, with D maybe TRBD1 (5 bases). The CDR3 has 16 amino acids. Trimming cost V 6 bases and J 4 bases, with 16 bases left between them. The V gene's germline CDR1 is LNHDA and CDR2 SQIVND (reference sequence). CDR3 DNA sequence: TGTGCCAGTAGCGATGAATCAGGGTCCGGGGCCAACGTCCTGACTTTC. Encoded protein: CASSDESGSGANVLTF.

The CDR3 loop is CASSQEVGREGSEQYF. In nucleotides, the CDR3 is TGTGCCAGCAGCCAAGAAGTAGGGCGGGAGGGCTCCGAGCAGTACTTC. The chain is built from TRBV4-2 and TRBJ2-7; 9 positions agree with TRBD2. The ends lost 0 bases at V and 6 bases at J; junction bases unmatched: 9. CDR3 size: 16 residues. Germline CDR1 is LGHNA and CDR2 is YNFKEQ.

As concerns this clonotype: This may stem from a read error, because a much larger clone lies one nucleotide away. The V and J genes are TRBV7-9 and TRBJ1-2, with 8 positions matching TRBD1. Germline V gene sequence: CDR1 SEHNR, CDR2 FQNEAQ (reference sequence). The CDR3 contains 15 residues. After removal of 6 bases from V and 3 bases from J, the junction contained 9 bases not matched to a gene. The CDR3 here is CASSQTGGADYGYTF. DNA for the CDR3: TGTGCCAGCAGTCAAACAGGGGGTGCAGACTATGGCTACACCTTC.

This sequence joins TRBV7-9 and TRBJ1-4; 12 bases map to TRBD1. Per germline, CDR1 SEHNR and CDR2 FQNEAQ (reference sequence). This CDR3 is 15 amino acids long. V dropped 5 bases and J dropped 9; count of bases not matched to a gene: 7. CDR3 sequence (DNA): TGTGCCAGCAGCGCGGGGACAGGGGGCAATCAAAAACTGTTTTTT. Protein sequence: CASSAGTGGNQKLFF.

The chain carries TRBV4-1 and TRBJ2-7; unclear D gene. Trimming removed 0 bases at V and 3 bases at J, with 6 bases between. The germline CDR1 and CDR2 sequences are MGHRA and YSYEKL. The CDR3 totals 13 residues. The CDR3 sequence: CASSQEDRYEQYF. DNA for the CDR3: TGCGCCAGCAGCCAAGAGGACCGCTACGAGCAGTACTTC.

The genes are TRBV12-3 or TRBV12-4 and TRBJ1-3; weak D call: TRBD1 (5 bases). CDR3 length: 14 amino acids. The V gene lost 8 bases and the J gene lost 3 bases, with 14 bases spanning the gap. CDR3 DNA sequence: TGTGCCAGCTACCAGGGCACGATTGGAAACACCATATATTTT. The encoded protein is CASYQGTIGNTIYF.

V gene TRBV10-3 combines with J gene TRBJ1-3; the D gene is possibly TRBD1 (6 bases). The germline V gene has CDR1 ENHRY and CDR2 SYGVKD. The CDR3 extends over 12 amino acids. The V end was cut by 10 bases, the J end by 7 bases, with 14 bases between. The CDR3 DNA follows: TGTGCCAGCAGGACAGATGGGAACACCATATATTTT. Its translation is CASRTDGNTIYF.

The CDR3 DNA reads TGTGCCATCAGTGACGTCCTACGCTATGGCTACACCTTC. Residues: CAISDVLRYGYTF. The gene calls are TRBV10-3 and TRBJ1-2; D is uncertain. Trimming removed 3 bases at V and 4 bases at J, with 9 bases between. This CDR3 has 13 residues. Germline V gene data show CDR1 as ENHRY and CDR2 as SYGVKD.

This clonotype was counted only a few times. CDR3 region: CASSRQDMNTGELFF. The CDR3 DNA reads as TGTGCCAGCTCTCGACAGGACATGAACACCGGGGAGCTGTTTTTT. The V gene is TRBV13, the J gene TRBJ2-2; possibly TRBD1 for D (6 bases). Trimming removed 8 bases from V and 1 base from J, with 14 bases in between. Germline CDR1 and CDR2: PRHDT and FYEKMQ (reference sequence). The CDR3 spans 15 residues.

This clonotype was observed many times. The genes are TRBV10-3 and TRBJ1-6; D gene unclear. V gave up 8 bases and J gave up 4 bases, with 9 bases separating them. The CDR3 is 13 residues long. Germline V gives CDR1 ENHRY, CDR2 SYGVKD. The CDR3 spells CAIGADYNSPLHF. CDR3 DNA: TGTGCCATCGGAGCAGATTATAATTCACCCCTCCACTTT.

The V gene is TRBV2, the J gene TRBJ2-6; D gene ambiguous. V was clipped by 5 bases and J by 0 bases, with 11 bases between them. The CDR3 length is 16 residues. Germline V gives CDR1 SNHLY, CDR2 FYNNEI. CDR3 in amino acids: CASSSIDFSGANVLTF. In DNA form, the CDR3 reads TGTGCCAGCAGTAGTATCGACTTCTCTGGGGCCAACGTCCTGACTTTC.

The chain combines TRBV29-1 with TRBJ1-4; 7 bases fit TRBD1. Germline-derived CDR1 and CDR2 are SQVTM and ANQGSEA. Germline trimming cut 8 bases from V and 4 bases from J; bases unmatched to any gene: 4. The CDR3 runs 12 residues. CDR3 DNA: TGCAGCTCGGACAGGATTAATGAAAAACTGTTTTTT. Protein sequence: CSSDRINEKLFF.

The sample holds one count of this clonotype. The chain couples TRBV25-1 to TRBJ2-2, with TRBD2 matching 8 bases. Germline-derived CDR1 and CDR2 are MGHDK and SYGVNS. The V and J ends lost 5 bases and 6 bases, in that order; junction bases with no gene match: 8. There are 15 residues in the CDR3. As DNA, the CDR3 is TGTGCCAGCAGTTACGGGGGGGGCAGGTCCGGGGAGCTGTTTTTT. This encodes CASSYGGGRSGELFF.

The chain has TRBV29-1 and TRBJ2-3; D might be TRBD1 (7 bases). The CDR3 runs to 13 residues. V lost 7 bases, J lost 1 base, and 12 bases lay in between. The germline V gene encodes CDR1 SQVTM and CDR2 ANQGSEA. The DNA of the CDR3 is TGCAGCGCTGACAGGGAGGGCACAGATACGCAGTATTTT. It translates to CSADREGTDTQYF.

This clonotype has only a few counts. The chain recombines TRBV7-9 with TRBJ2-7, with D possibly TRBD1 on 6 matching bases. Germline CDR1 SEHNR, CDR2 FQNEAQ (reference sequence). Trimming removed 6 bases from V and 2 bases from J, with 20 bases in between. The CDR3 covers 16 residues. This CDR3 reads CASSFPSRDKTYEQYF. The CDR3 coding sequence is TGTGCCAGCAGTTTCCCATCTCGGGACAAGACCTACGAGCAGTACTTC.

A remark on this clonotype: One junction end does not reproduce the germline sequence, and a read error may be involved. The chain combines TRBV14 with TRBJ2-7, with D perhaps given as TRBD1 or TRBD2 (5 bases each). This CDR3 comprises 11 residues. CDR1 is SGHDN, CDR2 FVKESK, per germline. This CDR3 is CASSQGGKVVF. As DNA, the CDR3 is TGTGCCAGCAGCCAAGGGGGGAAGGTGGTTTTC.

This clonotype was observed once. A much larger clonotype is one base distant, so this may be a read error. The V and J genes are TRBV7-9 and TRBJ2-5, with TRBD2 matching 7 bases. Germline CDR1 SEHNR, CDR2 FQNEAQ (reference sequence). The CDR3 spans 14 residues. With V trimmed by 5 bases and J by 6 bases, 9 bases remained unmatched. The CDR3: CASSQAGRIKTQYF. The CDR3 nucleotides are TGTGCCAGCAGCCAAGCGGGACGCATAAAGACCCAGTACTTC.

Remarks on this clonotype: Its ends do not fully match the called genes, so a read error is possible. The chain links TRBV7-9 to TRBJ1-1; 7 bases line up with TRBD1. This CDR3 has 15 residues. Germline lookup yields CDR1 SEHNR and CDR2 FQNEAQ (reference sequence). CDR3 nucleotide sequence: TGTGCCGGCAGCTTAGGGGGCGAGGTGAACACTGAAGCTTTCTTT. Protein product: CAGSLGGEVNTEAFF. The full variable domain, rest sourced from reference TRBV7-9 and TRBJ1-1, is DTGVSQNPRHKITKRGQNVTFRCDPISEHNRLYWYRQTLGQGPEFLTYFQNEAQLEKSRLLSDRFSAERPKGSFSTLEIQRTEQGDSAMYLCAGSLGGEVNTEAFFGQGTRLTVV.

In its sample, this clonotype was seen many times. The V call is TRBV9, the J call TRBJ2-7, with TRBD1 matching 7 bases. This CDR3 comprises 12 residues. The germline CDR1 and CDR2 sequences are SGDLS and YYNGEE. V dropped 4 bases and J dropped 7; count of bases not matched to a gene: 5. The CDR3 here is CASSTNRGEQYF. For the CDR3, the DNA is TGTGCCAGCAGCACGAACAGGGGTGAGCAGTACTTC.

This clonotype came up a few times. One end of the junction is discordant with germline, which a read error may explain. The CDR3 bases are TGTGCCAGCAGTTACTCATGGACGGTATTCTATGGCTACACCTTC. Encoded protein: CASSYSWTVFYGYTF. The chain carries TRBV10-3 and TRBJ1-2, with D unresolved. Germline V lookup: CDR1 ENHRY, CDR2 SYGVKD. The CDR3 has 15 residues.

The chain uses TRBV20-1 and TRBJ2-7; the D is unclear. Germline CDR1 DFQATT, CDR2 SNEGSKA (reference sequence). Trimming pared 0 bases from V and 3 bases from J, leaving 15 bases between. The CDR3 loop spans 15 amino acids. CDR3 amino acids: CSARDTRYTGYEQYF. The CDR3 DNA reads as TGCAGTGCTAGAGATACCCGGTATACTGGCTACGAGCAGTACTTC.

This chain links TRBV10-3 with TRBJ2-5; the D is unclear. Germline V lookup: CDR1 ENHRY, CDR2 SYGVKD. This CDR3 has 12 residues. Trimming took 5 bases from V and 7 from J, leaving 11 bases between them. In DNA, the CDR3 is TGTGCCATCAGTTTTCCGGCCGGGACCCAGTACTTC. Its protein is CAISFPAGTQYF.

For the CDR3, the DNA is TGTGCCAGCAGCGGTACAGGGAACCACGAGCAGTACTTC. It specifies CASSGTGNHEQYF. This chain links TRBV13 with TRBJ2-7; maybe TRBD1 (6 bases). Germline CDR1 reads PRHDT; CDR2 reads FYEKMQ (reference sequence). This CDR3 spans 13 amino acids. The V gene lost 5 bases and the J gene lost 5 bases, with 13 bases spanning the gap.

This clonotype has more than one count but fewer than ten. The rearrangement links TRBV5-4 to TRBJ1-1; TRBD1 is a possible D gene (5 bases). Germline CDR1 SGHNT, CDR2 YYREEE (reference sequence). The germline V and J ends were trimmed by 0 bases and 4 bases, with 13 bases remaining between them. The CDR3 runs to 15 residues. CDR3 amino acids: CASSLVGVRTTEAFF. The CDR3 nucleotides read TGTGCCAGCAGCTTGGTGGGGGTGAGGACCACTGAAGCTTTCTTT.

This clonotype was detected ten times or more. The chain joins TRBV9 to TRBJ1-6; the D is unclear. Trimming shortened V by 4 bases and J by 14 bases, and 22 bases separated the two germline ends. The CDR3 extends over 15 amino acids. Germline CDR1 reads SGDLS; CDR2 reads YYNGEE. The CDR3: CASSPSFGPLGTLHF. CDR3 in DNA: TGTGCCAGCAGCCCCAGCTTTGGACCGCTTGGGACCCTCCACTTT.

As concerns this clonotype: In this CDR3 the conserved last residue, phenylalanine or tryptophan, is missing, so a read error is likely. V gene TRBV29-1 combines with J gene TRBJ1-1; 7 bases are shared with TRBD1. The V gene end was trimmed by 8 bases and the J gene end by 1 base; junction bases not matched to a gene: 7. The CDR3 is 13 amino acids. CDR1 is SQVTM, CDR2 ANQGSEA, per germline. The CDR3 DNA reads TGCAGCTCCCCTGACAGGGCGAACACTGAAGCTTTCCTT. Its translation: CSSPDRANTEAFL.

This chain connects TRBV12-3 or TRBV12-4 to TRBJ2-5; the D is unclear. CDR3 length: 14 amino acids. V was clipped by 7 bases and J by 4 bases, with 16 bases between them. CDR3 coding DNA: TGTGCCAGCAAGGCGCCAAAGAGTGTAGAGACCCAGTACTTC. It codes for CASKAPKSVETQYF.

This rearrangement joins TRBV12-3 or TRBV12-4 to TRBJ2-2; D might be TRBD1 (6 bases). CDR3 size: 14 residues. Deletions cut 6 bases from V and 6 bases from J, with 14 bases between. The CDR3 protein is CASSQQGPPGELFF. DNA for the CDR3: TGTGCCAGCAGCCAACAGGGACCCCCCGGGGAGCTGTTTTTT.

In DNA form, the CDR3 reads TGTGCCAGTAGTATTAGTTGGGGAACCGGGAATGAGCAGTTCTTC. Its translation is CASSISWGTGNEQFF. This chain joins TRBV19 and TRBJ2-1; D is ambiguous. The germline V gene encodes CDR1 LNHDA and CDR2 SQIVND (reference sequence). Trimming stripped 3 bases from V and 7 bases from J, with 16 bases between. This CDR3 is 15 amino acids long.

The chain combines TRBV25-1 with TRBJ2-2; D not resolved. Germline loops: CDR1 MGHDK, CDR2 SYGVNS. Between the trimmed V and J ends, which lost 5 bases and 3 bases, there was a span of 7 bases. The CDR3 has 13 residues. The CDR3 region has the DNA TGTGCCAGCAGTCCTCAGGACACCGGGGAGCTGTTTTTT. Translated: CASSPQDTGELFF.